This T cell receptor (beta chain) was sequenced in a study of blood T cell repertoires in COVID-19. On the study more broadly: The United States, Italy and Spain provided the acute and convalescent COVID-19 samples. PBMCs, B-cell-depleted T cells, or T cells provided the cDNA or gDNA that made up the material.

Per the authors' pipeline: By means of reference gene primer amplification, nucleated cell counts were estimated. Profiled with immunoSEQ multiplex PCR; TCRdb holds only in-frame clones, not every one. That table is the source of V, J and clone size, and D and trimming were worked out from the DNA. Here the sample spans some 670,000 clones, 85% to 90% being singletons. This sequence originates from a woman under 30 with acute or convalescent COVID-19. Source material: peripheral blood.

The CDR3 spells CASSYPGGRGNQPQHF. The CDR3 bases are TGTGCCAGCAGTTACCCGGGAGGAAGGGGCAATCAGCCCCAGCATTTT. The rearrangement links TRBV6-6 to TRBJ1-5; D gene ambiguous. The germline V gene encodes CDR1 MNHNY and CDR2 SVGAGI (reference sequence). The CDR3 extends over 16 amino acids. Trimming removed 2 bases at V and 2 bases at J, with 13 bases between.